This is a list of T cell receptor beta chains from one sample in a study of blood T cell repertoires in COVID-19. This table comes from immunoSEQ multiplex PCR, and its TCRdb copy is limited to in-frame clones, with some not included. The data contain 130,000 or so clones, roughly 80% of them singletons. The sequenced sample consisted of peripheral blood. Source of these receptors: a man aged 45-60 years with acute or convalescent COVID-19. The CDR3 runs from the conserved cysteine through the conserved F or W. The D gene is left open where the match is weak. Size values are once, few and many counts, or a class for expanded clones, and some rows have none.

D gene | J gene | clone size | V gene | CDR3 protein | CDR3 DNA
- | TRBJ1-4 | - | TRBV18 | CASSVYSVESNEKLFF | TGTGCCAGCTCAGTTTACAGTGTGGAAAGCAATGAAAAACTGTTTTTT
- | TRBJ1-1 | - | TRBV15 | CATSRETENTEAFF | TGTGCCACCAGCAGAGAAACAGAGAACACTGAAGCTTTCTTT
TRBD1 | TRBJ1-1 | - | TRBV18 | CASSLKGQGANTEAFF | TGTGCCAGCTCACTCAAGGGACAGGGAGCGAACACTGAAGCTTTCTTT
TRBD1 | TRBJ2-1 | - | TRBV24-1 | CATSDLPTHSRDRDLVGSYNEQFF | TGTGCCACCAGTGATTTGCCCACTCACTCCCGGGACAGGGATTTGGTGGGATCCTACAATGAGCAGTTCTTC
- | TRBJ2-2 | - | TRBV3-1/TRBV3-2 | CASSRIQDTNTGELFF | TGTGCCAGCAGCCGAATACAAGATACGAACACCGGGGAGCTGTTTTTT
TRBD1 | TRBJ1-1 | - | TRBV5-1 | CASSQRDRENTEAFF | TGCGCCAGCAGCCAGAGGGACAGAGAGAACACTGAAGCTTTCTTT
- | TRBJ2-5 | few | TRBV11-1 | CASSLGGGVAETQYF | TGTGCCAGCAGCTTAGGGGGCGGGGTCGCGGAGACCCAGTACTTC
- | TRBJ2-1 | - | TRBV3-1/TRBV3-2 | CASSQDLQTHNEQFF | TGTGCCAGCAGCCAAGATCTTCAGACTCACAATGAGCAGTTCTTC
- | TRBJ2-2 | - | TRBV28 | CASSLAGANTGELFF | TGTGCCAGCAGTTTAGCTGGGGCTAACACCGGGGAGCTGTTTTTT
TRBD1 | TRBJ1-4 | - | TRBV25-1 | CASRADLTGVSEKLFF | TGTGCCAGCAGAGCCGATTTGACAGGGGTGAGCGAAAAACTGTTTTTT
TRBD1 | TRBJ1-2 | - | TRBV27 | CASSLTYGQGDGYTF | TGTGCCAGCAGTTTAACCTACGGACAGGGGGATGGCTACACCTTC
TRBD2 | TRBJ2-3 | few | TRBV7-2 | CASSLTGTSETDTQYF | TGTGCCAGCAGCTTAACCGGGACTAGCGAGACAGATACGCAGTATTTT
- | TRBJ1-1 | few | TRBV11-2 | CASSSPREGTEAFF | TGTGCCAGCAGCTCGCCCCGGGAGGGCACTGAAGCTTTCTTT
- | TRBJ2-1 | once | TRBV9 | CASSVQRTGEQFF | TGTGCCAGCAGCGTTCAGAGAACGGGAGAGCAGTTCTTC
- | TRBJ2-1 | once | TRBV24-1 | CATSDSRYNEQFF | TGTGCCACCAGTGACTCGAGATACAATGAGCAGTTCTTC
- | TRBJ2-7 | - | TRBV7-3 | CASSPLGGANEQYF | TGTGCCAGCAGCCCCCTAGGGGGGGCCAACGAGCAGTACTTC
TRBD1 | TRBJ1-2 | - | TRBV11-2 | CASSMAGTGFYGYTF | TGTGCCAGCAGCATGGCCGGGACAGGGTTCTATGGCTACACCTTC
- | TRBJ1-6 | once | TRBV6-5 | CASSDRFNSPLHF | TGTGCCAGCAGCGACAGGTTTAATTCACCCCTCCACTTT
- | TRBJ1-3 | - | TRBV3-1/TRBV3-2 | CASSQGRSSGNTIYF | TGTGCCAGCAGCCAAGGCCGCAGCTCTGGAAACACCATATATTTT
TRBD1 | TRBJ2-1 | - | TRBV24-1 | CATSDSGTGARYNEQFF | TGTGCCACCAGTGACTCCGGGACAGGGGCCCGCTACAATGAGCAGTTCTTC
- | TRBJ2-1 | - | TRBV19 | CASSTRGTAGYNEQFF | TGTGCCAGTAGTACCCGGGGGACAGCCGGCTACAATGAGCAGTTCTTC
- | TRBJ2-5 | - | TRBV10-1 | CASSEAGVRETQYF | TGCGCCAGCAGTGAGGCAGGGGTCCGTGAGACCCAGTACTTC
TRBD2 | TRBJ2-3 | - | TRBV9 | CASSVGTSGGRDTQYF | TGTGCCAGCAGCGTAGGTACTAGCGGGGGGAGGGATACGCAGTATTTT
TRBD1 | TRBJ1-5 | - | TRBV27 | CASRKDRGRQPQHF | TGTGCCAGCAGAAAGGACAGGGGGCGGCAGCCCCAGCATTTT
- | TRBJ1-6 | - | TRBV5-5 | CASSLTGREPYNSPLHF | TGTGCCAGCAGCTTGACGGGCAGGGAACCCTATAATTCACCCCTCCACTTT
- | TRBJ2-1 | - | TRBV14 | CASSQMNKGGNEQFF | TGTGCCAGCAGCCAAATGAACAAGGGAGGCAATGAGCAGTTCTTC
- | TRBJ2-3 | few | TRBV30 | CAWSVAGFGGSSTDTQYF | TGTGCCTGGAGTGTAGCTGGGTTTGGAGGTTCTAGCACAGATACGCAGTATTTT
TRBD1 | TRBJ1-2 | - | TRBV18 | CASSPPGTGFYGYTF | TGTGCCAGCTCACCGCCCGGGACAGGGTTCTATGGCTACACCTTC
TRBD2 | TRBJ2-1 | - | TRBV19 | CASSRLSGGAYNEQFF | TGTGCCAGTAGTAGACTCAGCGGGGGGGCCTACAATGAGCAGTTCTTC
- | TRBJ1-5 | few | TRBV21-1 | CASKTTGGLGYSNQPQHF | TGTGCCAGCAAGACGACAGGGGGCTTGGGGTATAGCAATCAGCCCCAGCATTTT
- | TRBJ1-2 | - | TRBV30 | CAWSDQLGPHSGYTF | TGTGCCTGGAGTGACCAACTGGGGCCCCACTCTGGCTACACCTTC
- | TRBJ2-3 | - | TRBV6-5 | CASTRRGGYTDTQYF | TGTGCCAGCACCCGAAGGGGCGGCTACACAGATACGCAGTATTTT
TRBD1 | TRBJ1-5 | - | TRBV28 | CASSLRGQGRQPQHF | TGTGCCAGCAGTTTAAGGGGACAGGGGAGACAGCCCCAGCATTTT
- | TRBJ1-1 | - | TRBV6-4 | CASSIGAGTEAFF | TGTGCCAGCAGTATCGGGGCGGGGACTGAAGCTTTCTTT
TRBD2 | TRBJ2-1 | - | TRBV9 | CASSVGLAGGQGNEQFF | TGTGCCAGCAGCGTAGGACTAGCGGGGGGGCAGGGCAATGAGCAGTTCTTC
TRBD2 | TRBJ2-5 | - | TRBV5-1 | CASSLIAGQKETQYF | TGCGCCAGCAGCTTGATAGCGGGGCAAAAAGAGACCCAGTACTTC
TRBD1 | TRBJ2-2 | - | TRBV5-1 | CASSGRTGGATLRELFF | TGCGCCAGCAGCGGACGGACAGGGGGCGCGACTTTGCGGGAGCTGTTTTTT
- | TRBJ2-2 | - | TRBV11-2 | CASSFQLNTGELFF | TGTGCCAGCAGCTTTCAACTCAATACCGGGGAGCTGTTTTTT
TRBD1 | TRBJ2-3 | - | TRBV6-6 | CASSPTGAWDTQYF | TGTGCCAGCAGTCCAACAGGGGCTTGGGATACGCAGTATTTT
TRBD1 | TRBJ1-5 | once | TRBV6-5 | CASRPGQGRQPQHF | TGTGCCAGCAGGCCGGGACAGGGGCGTCAGCCCCAGCATTTT
- | TRBJ2-3 | - | TRBV3-1/TRBV3-2 | CASSQGRTSTDTQYF | TGTGCCAGCAGCCAAGGCCGGACTAGCACAGATACGCAGTATTTT
- | TRBJ1-5 | - | TRBV30 | CAWSVPGGLGNQPQHF | TGTGCCTGGAGTGTACCGGGGGGCCTTGGCAATCAGCCCCAGCATTTT
- | TRBJ1-6 | - | TRBV12-3/TRBV12-4 | CASSGGGHLHF | TGTGCCAGCAGTGGGGGGGGTCATCTCCACTTT
- | TRBJ2-3 | - | TRBV24-1 | CATSDSGVSTDTQYF | TGTGCCACCAGTGATTCGGGGGTTAGCACAGATACGCAGTATTTT
- | TRBJ1-3 | - | TRBV18 | CASSHSGLGSGNTIYF | TGTGCCAGCTCACACTCAGGATTAGGTTCTGGAAACACCATATATTTT
TRBD1 | TRBJ2-5 | - | TRBV24-1 | CATSDPDRGETQYF | TGTGCCACCAGTGACCCCGACAGGGGAGAGACCCAGTACTTC
TRBD1 | TRBJ1-4 | - | TRBV7-6 | CASSLGQGEKLFF | TGTGCCAGCAGCTTAGGACAGGGCGAAAAACTGTTTTTT
TRBD2 | TRBJ2-3 | - | TRBV7-6 | CASSSLAGDTDTQYF | TGTGCCAGCAGTTCCCTAGCGGGGGACACAGATACGCAGTATTTT
- | TRBJ2-5 | once | TRBV6-5 | CASSYGAGAETQYF | TGTGCCAGCAGTTACGGCGCGGGGGCGGAGACCCAGTACTTC
- | TRBJ1-5 | - | TRBV2 | CASSDLGPEPQHF | TGTGCCAGCAGTGATTTGGGCCCTGAGCCCCAGCATTTT
- | TRBJ1-6 | - | TRBV5-1 | CASSLGAVNSPLHF | TGCGCCAGCAGCTTGGGGGCAGTTAATTCACCCCTCCACTTT
- | TRBJ1-3 | - | TRBV10-3 | CAISSDRGSGNTIYF | TGTGCCATCAGTTCAGACCGGGGCTCTGGAAACACCATATATTTT
TRBD1 | TRBJ2-3 | - | TRBV5-1 | CASSFGQGFTDTQYF | TGCGCCAGCAGCTTTGGACAGGGATTCACAGATACGCAGTATTTT
TRBD2 | TRBJ2-5 | - | TRBV29-1 | CSVHSGGAETQYF | TGCAGCGTCCATAGCGGGGGGGCCGAGACCCAGTACTTC
- | TRBJ1-6 | once | TRBV5-1 | CASPRRVSSSPLHF | TGCGCCAGCCCCCGGAGGGTAAGTTCGTCACCCCTCCACTTT
- | TRBJ2-2 | - | TRBV12-5 | CASGLGAGNTGELFF | TGTGCTAGTGGCCTAGGGGCTGGTAACACCGGGGAGCTGTTTTTT
TRBD1 | TRBJ1-3 | - | TRBV9 | CASSVLQGGQGGGSNTIYF | TGTGCCAGCAGCGTCCTCCAGGGAGGACAGGGGGGTGGTAGTAACACCATATATTTT
- | TRBJ2-5 | - | TRBV28 | CASSDFSGLETQYF | TGTGCCAGCAGTGACTTCAGCGGGTTAGAGACCCAGTACTTC
TRBD2 | TRBJ2-1 | - | TRBV19 | CASSIRLAGGNEQFF | TGTGCCAGTAGTATAAGGCTAGCGGGGGGCAATGAGCAGTTCTTC
- | TRBJ1-2 | - | TRBV12-3/TRBV12-4 | CASSLGGPGYTF | TGTGCCAGCAGTTTAGGAGGGCCTGGCTACACCTTC